The 23 T cell receptor beta chains below all came from one sample that was sequenced in a study of TIL therapy for anti-PD-1-resistant metastatic lung cancer (dated by TCRdb to the early 2020s). TCR beta CDR3 regions were amplified from genomic DNA by bias-controlled multiplex PCR with the immunoSEQ v3 hsTCRB kit. Held by TCRdb, this immuneACCESS table contains in-frame sequences only and omits some clones. Under half of the omission traces to an unresolved V gene where checked; the cause of the rest is unknown. Here the sample has 10,000 to 12,000 clones; 50% to 65% occur a single time. The top ten clones comprise 10% to 15% of the sample. Interpreted using the paper, the time point label stands for: pre-treatment sample, taken before nivolumab and TIL therapy. Excised metastases, mostly pleural nodules or supraclavicular lymph nodes, were used as baseline tumor samples and were taken from the same resection from which TIL were grown.

This specimen consisted of tumor tissue, obtained at baseline. All receptors come from a person aged 25-85 years with non-small cell lung cancer.

This rearrangement joins TRBV5-1 to TRBJ1-4, with 7 bases lining up with TRBD1. This CDR3 has 15 amino acids. V lost 1 base to trimming and J lost 5 bases; unmatched junction nucleotides: 5. Germline V gene sequence: CDR1 SGHRS, CDR2 YFSETQ. CDR3: CASSLTGTDNEKLFF. As DNA, the CDR3 is TGCGCCAGCAGCTTGACAGGGACAGACAATGAAAAACTGTTTTTT. Based on the CDR3 plus reference TRBV5-1 and TRBJ1-4, the full variable domain is KAGVTQTPRYLIKTRGQQVTLSCSPISGHRSVSWYQQTPGQGLQFLFEYFSETQRNKGNFPGRFSGRQFSNSRSEMNVSTLELGDSALYLCASSLTGTDNEKLFFGSGTQLSVL.

This clone was seen a handful of times. The chain recombines TRBV30 with TRBJ2-5; 8 bases are shared with TRBD2. Germline CDR1 and CDR2: GTSNPN and SVGIG (reference sequence). The length of the CDR3 is 12 residues. V was clipped by 5 bases and J by 5 bases; unmatched bases: 4. DNA of the CDR3: TGTGCCTGGGCCGGGGGGGATGAGACCCAGTACTTC. As protein: CAWAGGDETQYF.

V gene TRBV29-1 combines with J gene TRBJ2-7, with 8 bases fitting TRBD2. The CDR3 is 14 residues long. Per the germline V gene, CDR1 is SQVTM and CDR2 is ANQGSEA. Trimming cost V 7 bases and J 2 bases; bases outside gene matches: 10. The CDR3 loop is CSALDSGKTYEQYF. CDR3 DNA sequence: TGCAGCGCCCTAGATAGCGGGAAAACCTACGAGCAGTACTTC.

V usage is TRBV30 and J usage is TRBJ2-1, with D perhaps matching TRBD1 (5 bases). This CDR3 comprises 13 residues. Trimming stripped 0 bases from V and 3 bases from J, with 6 bases between. CDR1 and CDR2 from the germline V gene are GTSNPN and SVGIG (reference sequence). CDR3 sequence reads: CAWSVTVYNEQFF. The DNA for the CDR3 is TGTGCCTGGAGTGTGACAGTCTACAATGAGCAGTTCTTC.

The genes are TRBV6-1 and TRBJ1-5, with D perhaps matching TRBD1 (5 bases). Germline CDR1 MNHNS, CDR2 SASEGT. The CDR3 loop spans 15 amino acids. V lost 7 bases to trimming and J lost 3 bases, with 16 bases between them. The CDR3: CASTGRSSINQPQHF. CDR3 DNA sequence: TGTGCCAGCACAGGGAGGTCGTCCATCAATCAGCCCCAGCATTTT.

The chain is built from TRBV28 and TRBJ2-7; D is undetermined. The V gene's germline CDR1 is MDHEN and CDR2 SYDVKM. The V and J ends lost 10 bases and 2 bases respectively, with 12 bases between them. The CDR3 is 12 residues long. As DNA, the CDR3 is TGTGCCACTTTCGGTCGAACCTACGAGCAGTACTTC. Protein sequence: CATFGRTYEQYF.

By share, this clone ranks as medium-sized. This chain connects TRBV5-1 to TRBJ1-6, with 9 bases matching TRBD1. The germline CDR1 and CDR2 sequences are SGHRS and YFSETQ. V dropped 4 bases and J dropped 0; count of bases not matched to a gene: 5. The CDR3 length is 17 residues. CDR3 loop: CASSTTGGSSYNSPLHF. DNA for the CDR3: TGCGCCAGCAGCACGACAGGGGGGAGCTCCTATAATTCACCCCTCCACTTT.

This clone was counted only a few times. This chain connects TRBV5-1 to TRBJ2-5; 8 positions agree with TRBD2. The J segment lost 3 bases and the V segment lost 4 bases, leaving 8 bases of the junction unmatched. The CDR3 consists of 15 residues. Germline CDR1 is SGHRS and CDR2 is YFSETQ. CDR3 region: CASSRSGSSEETQYF. The DNA for the CDR3 is TGCGCCAGCAGCAGAAGCGGGAGTAGTGAAGAGACCCAGTACTTC.

This sequence joins TRBV4-2 and TRBJ1-1; unclear D gene. The V gene's germline CDR1 is LGHNA and CDR2 YNFKEQ. V shed 5 bases and J shed 11 bases, with 15 bases lying between them. There are 12 residues in the CDR3. The CDR3 DNA reads TGTGCCAGCAGCTTGGATTCTATTTTGGCTTTCTTT. Its translation is CASSLDSILAFF.

The chain uses TRBV7-9 and TRBJ1-5, with unresolved D. Germline V gives CDR1 SEHNR, CDR2 FQNEAQ (reference sequence). This CDR3 is built from 13 residues. V shed 1 base and J shed 4 bases, with 5 bases lying between them. This CDR3 is CASSLEPNQPQHF. In DNA form, the CDR3 reads TGTGCCAGCAGCTTAGAGCCAAATCAGCCCCAGCATTTT.

This clone was seen once. The gene calls are TRBV2 and TRBJ1-2; D possibly corresponds to TRBD1 (6 bases). CDR3 length equals 15 residues. V dropped 7 bases and J dropped 1 base, with 16 bases sitting between them. Per germline, CDR1 SNHLY and CDR2 FYNNEI. The CDR3 DNA sequence: TGTGCCAGCAAAAGGACAGCATTATTTAACTATGGCTACACCTTC. Residues: CASKRTALFNYGYTF.

This clone showed up just a few times. CDR3 in amino acids: CASSPEVDTQYF. In DNA form, the CDR3 reads TGCGCCAGCAGCCCGGAGGTAGATACGCAGTATTTT. The chain is built from TRBV5-1 and TRBJ2-3; D is possibly TRBD2 (5 bases). Per the germline V gene, CDR1 is SGHRS and CDR2 is YFSETQ. There are 12 residues in the CDR3. The V and J ends lost 4 bases and 5 bases respectively, with 8 bases between them.

In this sample, this clone turned up a few times. This CDR3 reads CASSPTREPQHF. The CDR3 coding sequence is TGTGCCAGCAGTCCCACCCGGGAGCCCCAGCATTTT. The chain links TRBV6-5 to TRBJ1-5; D uncertain. The CDR3 runs 12 residues. Trimming took 5 bases from V and 8 from J, leaving 10 bases between them. Germline-derived CDR1 and CDR2 are MNHEY and SVGAGI.

This clone was counted a single time. The chain employs TRBV29-1 and TRBJ2-3, with D perhaps TRBD1 or TRBD2 (6 bases each). Per the germline V gene, CDR1 is SQVTM and CDR2 is ANQGSEA. This CDR3 region has 17 residues. The V end lost 2 bases, the J end lost 0 bases, and 18 bases lay between the germline ends. The CDR3 region has the DNA TGCAGCGTTGAAAGCGCGGGACAATTAACTAGCACAGATACGCAGTATTTT. As protein: CSVESAGQLTSTDTQYF.

This clone was seen a few times. This sequence joins TRBV19 and TRBJ1-3; 7 bases map to TRBD1. In germline, CDR1 is LNHDA, CDR2 SQIVND (reference sequence). V shed 9 bases, J shed 4 bases, and the junction held 9 bases outside the gene matches. CDR3 length: 14 residues. As DNA, the CDR3 is TGTGCCAGCTTTAAGGGGGCAGTGGGAAACACCATATATTTT. It yields the protein CASFKGAVGNTIYF. Using reference TRBV19 and TRBJ1-3 for the parts outside the CDR3, the full variable domain is DGGITQSPKYLFRKEGQNVTLSCEQNLNHDAMYWYRQDPGQGLRLIYYSQIVNDFQKGDIAEGYSVSREKKESFPLTVTSAQKNPTAFYLCASFKGAVGNTIYFGEGSWLTVV.

The rearrangement uses TRBV19 and TRBJ1-1; D not certain. Germline lookup yields CDR1 LNHDA and CDR2 SQIVND (reference sequence). The V gene lost 6 bases and the J gene lost 4 bases, with 15 bases spanning the gap. The CDR3 sequence is 14 residues long. As DNA, the CDR3 is TGTGCCAGTAGCGCGACAAGGGTAAGCACTGAAGCTTTCTTT. This translates into CASSATRVSTEAFF.

This chain uses TRBV19 with TRBJ2-3; D unresolved. The V end was cut by 1 base, the J end by 3 bases, with 2 bases between. The CDR3 length is 12 residues. Germline CDR1 reads LNHDA; CDR2 reads SQIVND (reference sequence). This CDR3 reads CASSIGTDTQYF. CDR3 in DNA: TGTGCCAGTAGTATAGGGACAGATACGCAGTATTTT.

A few counts support this clone. The rearrangement uses TRBV7-8 and TRBJ1-4; 9 bases are shared with TRBD1. The germline gives CDR1 SGHVS, CDR2 FQNEAQ. The CDR3 runs to 16 residues. V shed 5 bases and J 6 bases; nucleotides not matched to a gene: 10. The CDR3 reads CASSALRDRVDEKLFF. The CDR3 DNA sequence: TGTGCCAGCAGCGCCCTCCGGGACAGGGTTGATGAAAAACTGTTTTTT.

The chain recombines TRBV7-9 with TRBJ2-2; tentatively, D is TRBD1 (6 bases). V was shortened by 11 bases and J by 0 bases, with 10 bases between the two germline ends. The CDR3 is made up of 13 amino acids. Germline V CDR1 and CDR2: SEHNR, FQNEAQ (reference sequence). The CDR3 DNA follows: TGTGCCCCCGGGACATCGAACACCGGGGAGCTGTTTTTT. This codes for CAPGTSNTGELFF. The whole variable domain, filled in from reference TRBV7-9 and TRBJ2-2, reads DTGVSQNPRHKITKRGQNVTFRCDPISEHNRLYWYRQTLGQGPEFLTYFQNEAQLEKSRLLSDRFSAERPKGSFSTLEIQRTEQGDSAMYLCAPGTSNTGELFFGEGSRLTVL.

J is TRBJ1-6 and V is TRBV5-1; D possibly corresponds to TRBD1 (6 bases). The CDR3 runs to 14 residues. Between the trimmed V and J ends, which lost 4 bases and 4 bases, there was a span of 9 bases. The V gene's germline CDR1 is SGHRS and CDR2 YFSETQ. The CDR3 is CASSLGQYNSPLHF. The CDR3 DNA sequence: TGCGCCAGCAGCCTAGGACAGTATAATTCACCCCTCCACTTT. Full variable domain (remainder filled in from reference TRBV5-1 and TRBJ1-6): KAGVTQTPRYLIKTRGQQVTLSCSPISGHRSVSWYQQTPGQGLQFLFEYFSETQRNKGNFPGRFSGRQFSNSRSEMNVSTLELGDSALYLCASSLGQYNSPLHFGNGTRLTVT.

The CDR3 DNA follows: TGTGCCAGCAGTTCACCGGGACTAGCGGGTTCATATGATACGCAGTATTTT. Translating gives CASSSPGLAGSYDTQYF. This chain uses TRBV28 with TRBJ2-3; TRBD2 matches at 12 bases. The CDR3 runs to 17 residues. V shed 4 bases and J 6 bases; nucleotides not matched to a gene: 11. CDR1 is MDHEN and CDR2 is SYDVKM in the germline V gene.

This clone was recorded a few times. The chain couples TRBV5-6 to TRBJ2-7; perhaps D is TRBD1 or TRBD2 (5 bases each). V lost 0 bases, J lost 7 bases, and 17 bases lay in between. The CDR3 is 15 amino acids. Germline CDR1 and CDR2: SGHDT and YYEEEE. The CDR3 DNA sequence: TGTGCCAGCAGCTTGGACAATCCGGGACCCGAAGAGCAGTACTTC. It specifies CASSLDNPGPEEQYF.

In this sample, this clone is medium-sized. The rearrangement links TRBV7-9 to TRBJ2-3; weak D call: TRBD1 (6 bases). CDR1 is SEHNR and CDR2 is FQNEAQ in the germline V gene (reference sequence). The V gene lost 4 bases and the J gene lost 2 bases, with 13 bases spanning the gap. This CDR3 region has 15 residues. The CDR3: CASSSAGTLTDTQYF. The DNA for the CDR3 is TGTGCCAGCAGCTCGGCAGGGACACTCACAGATACGCAGTATTTT. Full variable domain (outside the CDR3, taken from reference TRBV7-9 and TRBJ2-3): DTGVSQNPRHKITKRGQNVTFRCDPISEHNRLYWYRQTLGQGPEFLTYFQNEAQLEKSRLLSDRFSAERPKGSFSTLEIQRTEQGDSAMYLCASSSAGTLTDTQYFGPGTRLTVL.